Below, 16 T cell receptor beta chains from the same sample are listed, as sequenced in a study of identical twins. TCRdb reanalysed the 5' RACE reads using MiXCR and keeps one entry per CDR3 protein. The data show around 550,000 distinct CDR3 sequences, about 15% seen once. This same sample was also part of a study on yellow fever vaccine responses in identical twins.

The sample was CD4+ T cells sorted from blood. Every receptor here comes from a young woman in good health.

The chain recombines TRBV20-1 with TRBJ2-3; no definite D call. This CDR3 contains 15 residues. Germline CDR1 and CDR2: DFQATT and SNEGSKA (reference sequence). V lost 4 bases and J lost 0, with 14 bases in between. CDR3 sequence: CSAMKLLTSTDTQYF. The CDR3 DNA sequence: TGCAGTGCTATGAAGTTATTAACTAGCACAGATACGCAGTATTTT.

The rearrangement uses TRBV20-1 and TRBJ2-3, with 14 nucleotides matching TRBD2. Germline V gene data show CDR1 as DFQATT and CDR2 as SNEGSKA (reference sequence). The junction had 8 bases not matched to a gene; V was cut back by 6 bases and J by 3 bases. This CDR3 comprises 16 residues. The CDR3 DNA reads TGCAGTGCCCAAGCGACTAGCGGGAGGGAGACAGATACGCAGTATTTT. Translated: CSAQATSGRETDTQYF.

The chain combines TRBV24-1 with TRBJ2-5, with unresolved D. Germline values: CDR1 KGHDR, CDR2 SFDVKD. With 9 bases removed from V and 1 base from J, the gap between germline ends came to 5 bases. The length of the CDR3 is 11 residues. This CDR3 is CATATQETQYF. The CDR3 bases are TGTGCCACCGCAACCCAAGAGACCCAGTACTTC.

This clonotype has more than one count but fewer than ten. This chain connects TRBV21-1 to TRBJ2-7; the DNA was not compared with TRBD1, the D call given in the table. TRBV21-1 is a pseudogene segment. The CDR3 is 16 residues long. The DNA for the CDR3 is TGTGCCAGCAGCAGGTCAGAGGGGTGGGGGTCGGACGAGCAGTACTTC. This sequence encodes CASSRSEGWGSDEQYF.

The CDR3 nucleotides read TGCAGTGCCGTTGACCCCTCCTACAATGAGCAGTTCTTC. Translation gives CSAVDPSYNEQFF. The rearrangement joins TRBV20-1 to TRBJ2-1; D uncertain. Germline CDR1 reads DFQATT; CDR2 reads SNEGSKA (reference sequence). V shed 6 bases and J shed 0 bases, with 9 bases lying between them. The CDR3 runs 13 residues.

The sample holds one count of this clonotype. This chain connects TRBV20-1 to TRBJ1-1, with D hard to call. Germline CDR1 DFQATT, CDR2 SNEGSKA (reference sequence). The CDR3 is 12 residues long. V was pared by 6 bases and J by 2 bases, with 10 bases between. The CDR3 loop is CSALPGNTEAFF. CDR3 DNA: TGCAGTGCCCTCCCGGGCAACACTGAAGCTTTCTTT.

In this sample, this clonotype turned up many times. V and J are TRBV15 and TRBJ1-1; no firm D call. Trimming left V 0 bases short and J 0 bases short, with 5 bases between. Germline V gene sequence: CDR1 LNHNV, CDR2 YYDKDF (reference sequence). The CDR3 runs to 14 residues. The CDR3 reads CATSRDRVNTEAFF. The CDR3 nucleotides are TGTGCCACCAGCAGAGATCGGGTGAACACTGAAGCTTTCTTT.

The chain uses TRBV20-1 and TRBJ2-3; D is undetermined. V shed 3 bases and J shed 6 bases, with 13 bases lying between them. Germline V CDR1 and CDR2: DFQATT, SNEGSKA (reference sequence). The CDR3 has 13 residues. Here the CDR3 DNA reads TGCAGTGCTAGGGTAGAAGGCAGGGATACGCAGTATTTT. Its protein is CSARVEGRDTQYF.

The chain joins TRBV2 to TRBJ2-3; D gene uncertain. V dropped 1 base and J dropped 8 bases, with 7 bases sitting between them. From germline, CDR1 is SNHLY and CDR2 FYNNEI. This CDR3 has 12 amino acids. CDR3 sequence reads: CASSEDMGTQYF. The CDR3 DNA follows: TGTGCCAGCAGTGAAGACATGGGTACGCAGTATTTT. The whole variable domain, filled in from reference TRBV2 and TRBJ2-3, reads EPEVTQTPSHQVTQMGQEVILRCVPISNHLYFYWYRQILGQKVEFLVSFYNNEISEKSEIFDDQFSVERPDGSNFTLKIRSTKLEDSAMYFCASSEDMGTQYFGPGTRLTVL.

This sequence joins TRBV11-2 and TRBJ2-1; D might be TRBD1 (6 bases). Per germline, CDR1 SGHAT and CDR2 FQNNGV. Trimming took 6 bases from V and 14 from J, leaving 14 bases between them. The CDR3 length is 11 residues. This chain's CDR3 is CASRDSGQEFF. The CDR3 bases are TGTGCCAGCAGGGACTCGGGACAAGAGTTCTTC.

This clonotype was counted only a few times. V usage is TRBV12-3 or TRBV12-4 and J usage is TRBJ1-1; maybe TRBD1 (5 bases). There are 14 residues in the CDR3. V shed 6 bases and J shed 1 base, with 12 bases lying between them. Written as DNA, the CDR3 is TGTGCCAGCAGCTCTGCTGGGGGGAACACTGAAGCTTTCTTT. Amino acids: CASSSAGGNTEAFF.

V is TRBV7-8 and J is TRBJ1-4; D is perhaps TRBD1 (5 bases). The CDR3 totals 17 residues. The V and J ends lost 5 bases and 8 bases respectively, with 24 bases between them. In germline, CDR1 is SGHVS, CDR2 FQNEAQ. The CDR3 spells CASSVVAYGAGGEKLFF. The CDR3 DNA reads as TGTGCCAGCAGCGTAGTAGCCTACGGGGCGGGAGGCGAAAAACTGTTTTTT.

The table lists this clonotype with a few counts. The rearrangement uses TRBV21-1 and TRBJ1-6; the D segment call TRBD1 is taken from the table without a DNA check. TRBV21-1 is classified as a pseudogene. The CDR3 is made up of 14 amino acids. DNA for the CDR3: TGTGCCAGCAGCCAAATCGGGACAGCTTCACCCCTCCACTTT. This translates into CASSQIGTASPLHF.

In its sample, this clonotype was seen a few times. The chain combines TRBV27 with TRBJ2-7, with D possibly matching TRBD1 (6 bases). This CDR3 region has 17 residues. V was clipped by 6 bases and J by 1 base, with 22 bases between them. CDR1 MNHEY and CDR2 SMNVEV come from the germline V gene (reference sequence). CDR3 DNA: TGTGCCAGCAGCCCTTCAGGGGAGTGGGACCGATCCTACGAGCAGTACTTC. Its protein product is CASSPSGEWDRSYEQYF.

This clonotype has at least ten counts. The J gene is TRBJ1-5, the V gene TRBV12-3 or TRBV12-4, with TRBD1 identical over 10 bases. The CDR3 is made up of 17 amino acids. The V segment lost 9 bases and the J segment 2 bases; nucleotides outside the gene matches: 13. CDR3 bases: TGTGCCAGTTCCTCTGGCTTAGGGACAGGGGGCAATCAGCCCCAGCATTTT. Translation: CASSSGLGTGGNQPQHF.

This clonotype has only one observation. V and J are TRBV6-1 and TRBJ2-3; 14 bases match TRBD2. Trimming at V came to 6 bases and at J to 4 bases, leaving 3 bases not matched to a gene. The CDR3 covers 15 residues. CDR1 and CDR2 (germline): MNHNS, SASEGT. The CDR3 sequence: CASRGTSGRADTQYF. Written as DNA, the CDR3 is TGTGCCAGCAGGGGGACTAGCGGGAGAGCAGATACGCAGTATTTT.